Sequencing of this T cell receptor beta chain was carried out in a study of cytomegalovirus exposure and HLA in healthy donors. Points from the study as a whole: CMV antigen specificity of three CMV-associated chains was confirmed in vitro. The investigators catalogued 164 TCR beta chains as cytomegalovirus-associated. Both high specificity and high sensitivity reportedly marked the classifier's diagnosis of cytomegalovirus status.

Comments on this clone: Antigen unknown.

The PCR ran on 60 Vbeta and 13 Jbeta primers. Produced via immunoSEQ multiplex PCR; TCRdb's table is partial and in-frame only. In the table there are around 120,000 clones, roughly 80% of which are singletons. The TCR sequence derives from a man in his sixties in good health and CMV-seropositive. The specimen was PBMCs.

CDR3 in DNA: TGTGCCAGCACCTCAGGACAGGGCCTTGCCTACGAGCAGTACTTC. Translating it yields CASTSGQGLAYEQYF. The J gene is TRBJ2-7, the V gene TRBV28, with 8 positions matching TRBD1. CDR1 is MDHEN, CDR2 SYDVKM, per germline. The CDR3 is 15 amino acids. V lost 7 bases to trimming and J lost 2 bases; unmatched junction nucleotides: 10.